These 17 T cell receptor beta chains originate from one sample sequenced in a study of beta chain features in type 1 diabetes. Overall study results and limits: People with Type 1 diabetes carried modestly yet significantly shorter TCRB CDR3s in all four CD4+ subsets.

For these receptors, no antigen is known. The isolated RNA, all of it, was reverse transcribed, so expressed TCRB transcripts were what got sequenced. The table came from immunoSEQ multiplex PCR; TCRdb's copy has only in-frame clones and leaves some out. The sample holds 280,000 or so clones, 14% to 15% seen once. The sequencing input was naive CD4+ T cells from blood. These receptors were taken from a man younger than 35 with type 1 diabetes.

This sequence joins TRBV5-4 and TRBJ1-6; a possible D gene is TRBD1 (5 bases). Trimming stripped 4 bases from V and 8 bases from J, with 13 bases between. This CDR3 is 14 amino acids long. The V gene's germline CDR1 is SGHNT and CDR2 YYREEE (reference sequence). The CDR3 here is CASSVGGRDSPLHF. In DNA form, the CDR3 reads TGTGCCAGCAGCGTCGGGGGTAGGGATTCACCCCTCCACTTT.

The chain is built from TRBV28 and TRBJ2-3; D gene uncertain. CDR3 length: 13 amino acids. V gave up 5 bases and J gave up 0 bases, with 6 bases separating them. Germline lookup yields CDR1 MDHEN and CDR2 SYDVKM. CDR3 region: CASSAPSTDTQYF. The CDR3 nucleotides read TGTGCCAGCAGTGCGCCTAGCACAGATACGCAGTATTTT.

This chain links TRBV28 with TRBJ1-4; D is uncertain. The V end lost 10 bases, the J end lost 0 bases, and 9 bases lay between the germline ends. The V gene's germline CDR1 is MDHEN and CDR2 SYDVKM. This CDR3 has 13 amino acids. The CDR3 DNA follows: TGTGCCATCCGGGGAGCAACTAATGAAAAACTGTTTTTT. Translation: CAIRGATNEKLFF.

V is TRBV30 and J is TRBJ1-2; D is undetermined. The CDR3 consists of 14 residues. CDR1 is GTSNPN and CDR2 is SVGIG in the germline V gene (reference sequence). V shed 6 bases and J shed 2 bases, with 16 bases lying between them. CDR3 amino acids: CACSRREYNYGYTF. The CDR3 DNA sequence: TGTGCCTGCTCCCGACGGGAGTACAACTATGGCTACACCTTC.

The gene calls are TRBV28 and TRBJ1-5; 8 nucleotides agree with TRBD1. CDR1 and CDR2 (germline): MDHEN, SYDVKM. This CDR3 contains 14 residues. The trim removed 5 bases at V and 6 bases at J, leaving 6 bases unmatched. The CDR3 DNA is TGTGCCAGCAGTCCCGGACAGGGCCGTCAGCCCCAGCATTTT. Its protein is CASSPGQGRQPQHF.

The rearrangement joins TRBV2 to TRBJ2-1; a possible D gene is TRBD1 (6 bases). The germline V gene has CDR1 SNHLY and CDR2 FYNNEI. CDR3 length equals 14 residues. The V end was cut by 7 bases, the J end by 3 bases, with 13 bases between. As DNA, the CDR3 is TGTGCCAGCATCAGGACAGAAGTCTACAATGAGCAGTTCTTC. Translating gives CASIRTEVYNEQFF.

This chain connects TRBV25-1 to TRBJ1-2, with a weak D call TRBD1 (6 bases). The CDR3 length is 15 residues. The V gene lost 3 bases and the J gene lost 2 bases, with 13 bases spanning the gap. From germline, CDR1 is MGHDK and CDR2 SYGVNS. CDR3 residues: CASSDGGGGNYGYTF. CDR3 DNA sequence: TGTGCCAGCAGTGACGGAGGGGGAGGGAACTATGGCTACACCTTC.

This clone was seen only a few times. CDR3: CASSQEGLETQYF. The CDR3 DNA is TGTGCCAGCAGCCAAGAGGGCTTGGAGACCCAGTACTTC. V is TRBV11-2 and J is TRBJ2-5; D may be TRBD2 (5 bases). The germline V and J ends were trimmed by 5 bases and 5 bases, with 12 bases remaining between them. CDR3 length equals 13 residues. The germline V gene encodes CDR1 SGHAT and CDR2 FQNNGV. Full variable domain (remainder filled in from reference TRBV11-2 and TRBJ2-5): EAGVAQSPRYKIIEKRQSVAFWCNPISGHATLYWYQQILGQGPKLLIQFQNNGVVDDSQLPKDRFSAERLKGVDSTLKIQPAKLEDSAVYLCASSQEGLETQYFGPGTRLLVL.

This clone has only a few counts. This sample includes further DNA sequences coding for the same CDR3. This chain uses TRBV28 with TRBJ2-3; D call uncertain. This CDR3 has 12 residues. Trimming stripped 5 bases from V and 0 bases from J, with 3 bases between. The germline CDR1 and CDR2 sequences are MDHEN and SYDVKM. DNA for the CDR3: TGTGCCAGCAGTCTTAGCACAGATACGCAGTATTTT. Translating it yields CASSLSTDTQYF.

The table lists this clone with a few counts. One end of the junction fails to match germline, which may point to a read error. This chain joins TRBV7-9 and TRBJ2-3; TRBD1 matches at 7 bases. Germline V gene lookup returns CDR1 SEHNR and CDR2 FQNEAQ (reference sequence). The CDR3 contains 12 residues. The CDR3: CASSLAEGTGEF. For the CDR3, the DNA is TGTGCCAGCAGCTTAGCAGAGGGAACAGGGGAATTT.

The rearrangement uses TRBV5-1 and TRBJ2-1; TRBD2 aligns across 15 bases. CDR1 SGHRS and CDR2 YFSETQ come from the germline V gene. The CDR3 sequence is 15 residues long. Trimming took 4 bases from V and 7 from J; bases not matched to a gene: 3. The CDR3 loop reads CASSMGLAGGNEQFF. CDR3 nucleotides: TGCGCCAGCAGCATGGGACTAGCGGGAGGAAATGAGCAGTTCTTC.

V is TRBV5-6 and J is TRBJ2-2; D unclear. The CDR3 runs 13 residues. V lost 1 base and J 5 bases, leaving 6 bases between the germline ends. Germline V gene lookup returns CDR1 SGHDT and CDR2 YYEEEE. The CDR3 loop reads CASSLSMTGELFF. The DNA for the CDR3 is TGTGCCAGCAGCTTGTCCATGACCGGGGAGCTGTTTTTT. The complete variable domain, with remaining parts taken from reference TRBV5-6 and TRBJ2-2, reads DAGVTQSPTHLIKTRGQQVTLRCSPKSGHDTVSWYQQALGQGPQFIFQYYEEEERQRGNFPDRFSGHQFPNYSSELNVNALLLGDSALYLCASSLSMTGELFFGEGSRLTVL.

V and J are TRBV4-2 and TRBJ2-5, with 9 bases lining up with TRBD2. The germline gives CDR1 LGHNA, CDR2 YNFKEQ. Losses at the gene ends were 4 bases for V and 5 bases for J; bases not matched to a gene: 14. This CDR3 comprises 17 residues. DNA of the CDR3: TGTGCCAGCAGCCTCCCCCAAGGCGGGAGGGCCCCCGAGACCCAGTACTTC. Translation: CASSLPQGGRAPETQYF.

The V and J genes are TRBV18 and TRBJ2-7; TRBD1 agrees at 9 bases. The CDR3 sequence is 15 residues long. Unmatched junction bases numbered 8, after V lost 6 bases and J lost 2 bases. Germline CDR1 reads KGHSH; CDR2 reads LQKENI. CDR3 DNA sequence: TGTGCCAGCTCTTTCGGGACAGGGAGGACCTACGAGCAGTACTTC. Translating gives CASSFGTGRTYEQYF.

The CDR3, as DNA: TGTGCCTGGAGAATCCCGGACAGGGGGCAATATGGCTACACCTTC. It specifies CAWRIPDRGQYGYTF. The chain links TRBV30 to TRBJ1-2; the match to TRBD1 covers 11 bases. V lost 3 bases and J lost 5; bases outside the gene matches: 8. The CDR3 extends over 15 amino acids. Per the germline V gene, CDR1 is GTSNPN and CDR2 is SVGIG (reference sequence).

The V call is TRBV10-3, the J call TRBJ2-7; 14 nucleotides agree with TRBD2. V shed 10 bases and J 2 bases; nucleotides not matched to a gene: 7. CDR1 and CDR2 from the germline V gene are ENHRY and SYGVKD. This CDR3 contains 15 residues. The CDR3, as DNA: TGTGCCAGCGCAGGGACTAGCGGGGGACCCTACGAGCAGTACTTC. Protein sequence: CASAGTSGGPYEQYF.

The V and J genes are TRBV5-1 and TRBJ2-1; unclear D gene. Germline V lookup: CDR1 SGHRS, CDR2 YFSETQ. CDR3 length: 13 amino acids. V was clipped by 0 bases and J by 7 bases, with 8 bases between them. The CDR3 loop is CASSLATGNEQFF. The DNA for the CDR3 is TGCGCCAGCAGCTTGGCCACGGGTAATGAGCAGTTCTTC.